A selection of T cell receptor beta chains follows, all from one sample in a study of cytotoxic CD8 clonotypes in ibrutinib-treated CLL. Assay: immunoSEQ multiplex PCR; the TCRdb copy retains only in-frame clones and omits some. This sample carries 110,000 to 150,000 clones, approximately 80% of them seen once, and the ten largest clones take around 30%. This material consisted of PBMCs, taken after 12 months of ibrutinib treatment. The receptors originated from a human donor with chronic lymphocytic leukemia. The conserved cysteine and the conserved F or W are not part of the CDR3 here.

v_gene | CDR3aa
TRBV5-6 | ASSLTGGIEKLF
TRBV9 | ASSVAVRRDGNEQF
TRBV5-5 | ASSLEGSSYEQY
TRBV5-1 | ASSWGNRENEQY
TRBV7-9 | ASRRGGPFDTGELF
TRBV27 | ASSLSRAGELF
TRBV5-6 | ASSLEAGGNTIY
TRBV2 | ASSEGTGVGSYEQY
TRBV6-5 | ASSYSTGRETQY
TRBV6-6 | ASQAGTSGYNEQF
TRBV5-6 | ASSFSISVSYEQY
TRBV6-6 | ASSYSHEQY
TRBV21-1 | AGPGQGPYEQY
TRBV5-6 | ASTPPWTGSNTEAF
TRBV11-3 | ASSWVGNTDTQY
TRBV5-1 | ASSLRGRTDTQY
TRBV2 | ASTGIGTPRNYGYT
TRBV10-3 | ATAGTSGGNYNEQF
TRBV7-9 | ASSAPIGLAYEQY
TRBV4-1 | ASSQGGTAYGYT
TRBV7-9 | ASSPYLGQPSSYGYT
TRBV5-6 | ASSYWGAEKLF
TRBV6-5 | ASSLWQTYEQY
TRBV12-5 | ASGLKAGGTGELF
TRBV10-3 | ASRLRWARPSETQY
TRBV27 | ASSPTREEWATGELF
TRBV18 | ASSTGTGAFGNQPQH
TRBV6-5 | ASSYSQIYTEAF
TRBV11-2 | ASSLDSLNEQY
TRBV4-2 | ASQAPDEKLF
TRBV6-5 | ASSYSTGGTYEQY
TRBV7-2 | ASSFQERNTIY
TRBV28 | ASRPPGYEQY
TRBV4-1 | ASSPLFSGSNQPQH
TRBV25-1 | ASSRGPSYEQY
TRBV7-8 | ASSLSLVTGELF
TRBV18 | ASSPTTANTGELF
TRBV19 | ASSIAQGINEKLF
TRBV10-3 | AIRGTGRNTEAF
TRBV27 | ASSSRQGLNTGELF
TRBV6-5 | ASSWGQGAVYEQY
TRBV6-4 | ASGRGDRGRSGELF
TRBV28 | ASRPNLVRTYEQY
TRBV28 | ASLRNTGELF
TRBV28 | ASSFLFSYNEQF
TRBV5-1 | ASSLTGGNQPQH
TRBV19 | ASRDGATGNTEAF
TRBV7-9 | ASSLGSTNEKLF